Each of the 2 T cell receptor beta chains below was sequenced from the same sample in a study of cytomegalovirus exposure and HLA in healthy donors. Use of 60 Vbeta and 13 Jbeta primers characterized the PCR. Sequencing was performed with immunoSEQ multiplex PCR; in TCRdb, only in-frame clones are kept and a portion is missing. This table has about 120,000 clones, about three quarters appearing once. The source material was PBMCs. The receptors stem from a young man in good health and CMV-seronegative.

The chain uses TRBV6-1 and TRBJ2-5; 13 positions match TRBD2. The CDR3 spans 15 residues. The ends lost 4 bases at V and 5 bases at J; junction bases unmatched: 4. Germline CDR1 reads MNHNS; CDR2 reads SASEGT. CDR3 protein: CASSVTSGGRETQYF. CDR3 sequence (DNA): TGTGCCAGCAGTGTGACTAGCGGGGGGCGGGAGACCCAGTACTTC.

Regarding this clone: A read error may account for a junction end that differs from germline. The chain carries TRBV7-8 and TRBJ2-7; TRBD1 matches 9 bases. The V gene's germline CDR1 is SGHVS and CDR2 FQNEAQ. This CDR3 contains 12 residues. The CDR3 DNA sequence: TGTGCCAGCAGCAACAGGACAGGGGCGCATAACTTC. Protein: CASSNRTGAHNF.